One and the same sample provided the 9 T cell receptor beta chains below, sequenced in a study of T cell repertoires in cytomegalovirus infection. TCRdb passed the reads through MiXCR, listing each CDR3 protein once. The data contain 800,000 to 950,000 distinct CDR3 sequences, 30% to 35% of them singletons. Their recognized antigens are unknown. The input for sequencing was cultured CD8+ T cells from PBMCs, taken from culture after CMV antigen stimulation. These receptor sequences come from a human donor in good health (CMV status not recorded). Some clones in this sample may be carry-over from other donors' samples.

There are many counts of this clonotype. The V call is TRBV7-2, the J call TRBJ2-7; no firm D call. Trimming took off 2 bases at V and 4 bases at J, with 3 bases between the two ends. This CDR3 region has 11 residues. Germline lookup yields CDR1 SGHTA and CDR2 FQGNSA. For the CDR3, the DNA is TGTGCCAGCAGCTTAATTTACGAGCAGTACTTC. This sequence encodes CASSLIYEQYF.

The rearrangement links TRBV13 to TRBJ1-6; D gene ambiguous. Looked up from germline, CDR1 is PRHDT and CDR2 is FYEKMQ (reference sequence). Trimming stripped 5 bases from V and 8 bases from J, with 16 bases between. The CDR3 runs 15 residues. CDR3 DNA sequence: TGTGCCAGCAGCCATGCTGAGTTAGTATATTCACCCCTCCACTTT. Its protein is CASSHAELVYSPLHF.

This clonotype occurred many times. The chain uses TRBV12-3 or TRBV12-4 and TRBJ1-2; no clear D gene. V was trimmed by 6 bases and J by 8 bases, leaving 13 bases between them. The CDR3 extends over 12 amino acids. CDR3 sequence: CASSIVNRGYTF. Here the CDR3 DNA reads TGTGCCAGCAGCATAGTGAACAGAGGCTACACCTTC.

This clonotype was seen more than once but under ten times. The genes are TRBV4-1 and TRBJ1-1; D ambiguous. The germline V gene encodes CDR1 MGHRA and CDR2 YSYEKL. V lost 3 bases and J lost 0, with 14 bases in between. This CDR3 is 16 amino acids long. The CDR3 sequence is CASSQQAGRVNTEAFF. The CDR3 DNA follows: TGCGCCAGCAGCCAGCAGGCCGGGCGGGTGAACACTGAAGCTTTCTTT.

This clonotype has just a few counts. The chain carries TRBV6-5 and TRBJ2-2; a weak D match, TRBD1 (6 bases). Germline V gives CDR1 MNHEY, CDR2 SVGAGI. This CDR3 spans 15 amino acids. V was cut by 6 bases and J by 3 bases, with 14 bases left in between. CDR3 bases: TGTGCCAGCAGGGGATACAGGGAACACACCGGGGAGCTGTTTTTT. It is translated as CASRGYREHTGELFF.

The J gene is TRBJ2-3, the V gene TRBV24-1; D not resolved. V lost 3 bases to trimming and J lost 2 bases, with 8 bases between them. From germline, CDR1 is KGHDR and CDR2 SFDVKD. There are 14 residues in the CDR3. The CDR3 here is CATSDIPDTDTQYF. In nucleotides, the CDR3 is TGTGCCACCAGTGATATACCTGACACAGATACGCAGTATTTT.

For this clonotype: A junction boundary mismatches the germline segment, possibly from a read error. CDR3 DNA sequence: TGTGTCAGCAGCGGGGGGCAAAACACTGAAGCTTTCTTT. Amino acids: CVSSGGQNTEAFF. The chain joins TRBV13 to TRBJ1-1, with D possibly matching TRBD1 (6 bases). The CDR3 is 13 amino acids. Germline V gene lookup returns CDR1 PRHDT and CDR2 FYEKMQ (reference sequence).

V and J are TRBV4-1 and TRBJ2-7, with D possibly TRBD2 on 5 matching bases. This CDR3 has 14 residues. CDR1 is MGHRA and CDR2 is YSYEKL in the germline V gene. Trimming left V 1 base short and J 2 bases short, with 9 bases between. CDR3 coding DNA: TGCGCCAGCAGCCAAGTTGAGGGCGCCTACGAGCAGTACTTC. This gives the protein CASSQVEGAYEQYF.

The V gene is TRBV28, the J gene TRBJ2-7, with 9 bases identical to TRBD1. Looked up from germline, CDR1 is MDHEN and CDR2 is SYDVKM. This CDR3 has 15 amino acids. V gave up 4 bases and J gave up 5 bases; unmatched junction bases: 9. The CDR3 DNA reads as TGTGCCAGCAGTTCTCCGATAACAGGGGGCGACGAGCAGTACGTC. Translating it yields CASSSPITGGDEQYV.